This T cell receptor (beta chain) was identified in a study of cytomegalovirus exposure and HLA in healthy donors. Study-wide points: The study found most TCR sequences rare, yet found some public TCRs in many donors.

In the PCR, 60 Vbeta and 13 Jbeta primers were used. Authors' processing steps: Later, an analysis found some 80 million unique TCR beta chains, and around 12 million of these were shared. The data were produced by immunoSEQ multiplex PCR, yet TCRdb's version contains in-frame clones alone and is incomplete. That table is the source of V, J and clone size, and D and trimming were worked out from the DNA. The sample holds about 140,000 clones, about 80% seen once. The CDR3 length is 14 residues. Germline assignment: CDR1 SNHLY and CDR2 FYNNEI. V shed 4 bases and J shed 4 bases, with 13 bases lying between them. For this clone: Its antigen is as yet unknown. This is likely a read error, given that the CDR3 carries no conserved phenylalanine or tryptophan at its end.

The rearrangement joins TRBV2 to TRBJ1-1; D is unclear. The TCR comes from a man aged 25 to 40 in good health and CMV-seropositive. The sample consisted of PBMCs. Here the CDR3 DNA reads TGTGCCAGCAGTGGGACGGAGGGAGCCACTGAAGCTTTCCTT. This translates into CASSGTEGATEAFL.